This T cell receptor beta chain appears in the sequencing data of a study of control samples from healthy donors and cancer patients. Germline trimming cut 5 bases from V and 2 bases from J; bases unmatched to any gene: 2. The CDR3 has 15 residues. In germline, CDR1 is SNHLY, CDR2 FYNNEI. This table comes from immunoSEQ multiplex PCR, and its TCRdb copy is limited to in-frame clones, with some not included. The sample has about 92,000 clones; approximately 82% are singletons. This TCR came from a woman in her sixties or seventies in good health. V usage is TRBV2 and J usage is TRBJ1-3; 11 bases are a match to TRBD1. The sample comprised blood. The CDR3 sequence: CASSMGQGAGNTIYF. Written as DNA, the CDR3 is TGTGCCAGCAGTATGGGACAGGGGGCTGGAAACACCATATATTTT.